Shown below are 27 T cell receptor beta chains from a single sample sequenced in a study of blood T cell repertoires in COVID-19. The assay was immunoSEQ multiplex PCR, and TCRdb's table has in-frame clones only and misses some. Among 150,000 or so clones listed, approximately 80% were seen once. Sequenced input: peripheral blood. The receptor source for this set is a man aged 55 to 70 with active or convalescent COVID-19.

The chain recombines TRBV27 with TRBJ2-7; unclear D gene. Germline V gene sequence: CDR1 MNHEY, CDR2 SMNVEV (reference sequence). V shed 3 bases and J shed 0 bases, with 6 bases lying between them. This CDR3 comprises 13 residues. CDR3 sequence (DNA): TGTGCCAGCAGTTTCCGGAGCTCCTACGAGCAGTACTTC. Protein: CASSFRSSYEQYF.

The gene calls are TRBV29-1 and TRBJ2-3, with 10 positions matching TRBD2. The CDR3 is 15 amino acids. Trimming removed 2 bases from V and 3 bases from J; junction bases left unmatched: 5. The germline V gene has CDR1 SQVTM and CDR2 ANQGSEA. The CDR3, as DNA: TGCAGCGTTGAATACCCTAGCGGGAGAACAGATACGCAGTATTTT. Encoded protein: CSVEYPSGRTDTQYF.

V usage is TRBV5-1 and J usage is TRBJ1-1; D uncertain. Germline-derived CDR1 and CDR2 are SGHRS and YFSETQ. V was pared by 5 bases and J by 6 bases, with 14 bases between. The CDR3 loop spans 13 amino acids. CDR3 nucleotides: TGCGCCAGCAGTATGCTTCCGGAGGCTGAAGCTTTCTTT. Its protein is CASSMLPEAEAFF. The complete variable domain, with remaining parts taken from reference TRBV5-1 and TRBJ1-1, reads KAGVTQTPRYLIKTRGQQVTLSCSPISGHRSVSWYQQTPGQGLQFLFEYFSETQRNKGNFPGRFSGRQFSNSRSEMNVSTLELGDSALYLCASSMLPEAEAFFGQGTRLTVV.

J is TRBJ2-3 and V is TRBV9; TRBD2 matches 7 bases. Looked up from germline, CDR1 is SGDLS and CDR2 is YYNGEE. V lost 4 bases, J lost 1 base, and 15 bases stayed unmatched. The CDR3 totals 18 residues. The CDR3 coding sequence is TGTGCCAGCAGCCCCGGAGCGGGACGGGTCGGTGGCACAGATACGCAGTATTTT. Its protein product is CASSPGAGRVGGTDTQYF.

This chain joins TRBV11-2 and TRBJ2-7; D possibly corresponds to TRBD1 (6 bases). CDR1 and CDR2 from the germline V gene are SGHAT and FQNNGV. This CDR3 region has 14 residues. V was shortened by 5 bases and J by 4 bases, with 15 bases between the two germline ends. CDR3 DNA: TGTGCCAGCAGCAGCGGCGCCAGGGGATACGAGCAGTACTTC. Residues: CASSSGARGYEQYF.

This CDR3 is CASSQDIRRSRHETQYF. As DNA, the CDR3 is TGCGCCAGCAGCCAAGATATCAGGAGGAGCCGCCATGAGACCCAGTACTTC. V is TRBV4-1 and J is TRBJ2-5; tentative D call: TRBD2 (5 bases). V lost 0 bases to trimming and J lost 5 bases, with 19 bases between them. Germline V lookup: CDR1 MGHRA, CDR2 YSYEKL. This CDR3 region has 17 residues.

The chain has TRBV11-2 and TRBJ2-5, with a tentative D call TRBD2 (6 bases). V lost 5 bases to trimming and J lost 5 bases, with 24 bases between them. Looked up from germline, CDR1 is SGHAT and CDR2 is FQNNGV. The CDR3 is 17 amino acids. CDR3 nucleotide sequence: TGTGCCAGCAGCCACCGTCGTGCGGGGTGGGGAGAGGAGACCCAGTACTTC. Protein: CASSHRRAGWGEETQYF. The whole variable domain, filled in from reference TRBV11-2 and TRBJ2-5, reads EAGVAQSPRYKIIEKRQSVAFWCNPISGHATLYWYQQILGQGPKLLIQFQNNGVVDDSQLPKDRFSAERLKGVDSTLKIQPAKLEDSAVYLCASSHRRAGWGEETQYFGPGTRLLVL.

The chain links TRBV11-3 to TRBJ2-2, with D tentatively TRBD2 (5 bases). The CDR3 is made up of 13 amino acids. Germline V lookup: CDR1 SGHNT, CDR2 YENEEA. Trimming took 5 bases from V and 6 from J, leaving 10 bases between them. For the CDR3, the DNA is TGTGCCAGCAGCCCTATGGGAGCCGGGGAGCTGTTTTTT. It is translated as CASSPMGAGELFF.

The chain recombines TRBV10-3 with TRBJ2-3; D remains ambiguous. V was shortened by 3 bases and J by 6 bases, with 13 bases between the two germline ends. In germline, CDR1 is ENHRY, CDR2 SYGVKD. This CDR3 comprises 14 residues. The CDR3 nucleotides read TGTGCCATCAGTGATAGAGAGAGCCCCGATACGCAGTATTTT. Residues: CAISDRESPDTQYF.

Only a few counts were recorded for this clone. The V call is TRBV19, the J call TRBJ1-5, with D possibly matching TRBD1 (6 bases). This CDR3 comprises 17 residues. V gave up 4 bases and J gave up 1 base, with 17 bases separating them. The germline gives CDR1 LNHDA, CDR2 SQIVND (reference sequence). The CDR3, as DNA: TGTGCCAGTAGTACAACCGGGACACGTCCAAGCAATCAGCCCCAGCATTTT. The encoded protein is CASSTTGTRPSNQPQHF.

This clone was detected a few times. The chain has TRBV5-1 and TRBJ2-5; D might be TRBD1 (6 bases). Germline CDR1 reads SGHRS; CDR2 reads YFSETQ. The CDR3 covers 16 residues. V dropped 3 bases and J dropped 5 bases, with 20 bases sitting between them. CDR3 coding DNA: TGCGCCAGCAGCTCAGGCCCACAGGGTAAGGAGGAGACCCAGTACTTC. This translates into CASSSGPQGKEETQYF.

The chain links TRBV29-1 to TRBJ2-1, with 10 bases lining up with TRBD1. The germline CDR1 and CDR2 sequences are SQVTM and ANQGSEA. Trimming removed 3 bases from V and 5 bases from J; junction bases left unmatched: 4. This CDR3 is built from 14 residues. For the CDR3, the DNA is TGCAGCGTTGACCGGGACAGGGGTCACAATGAGCAGTTCTTC. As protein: CSVDRDRGHNEQFF.

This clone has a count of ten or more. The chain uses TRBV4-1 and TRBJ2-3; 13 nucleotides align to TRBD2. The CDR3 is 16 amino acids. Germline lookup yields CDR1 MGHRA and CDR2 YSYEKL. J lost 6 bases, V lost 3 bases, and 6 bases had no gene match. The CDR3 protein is CASSQQTSGRADTQYF. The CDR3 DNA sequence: TGCGCCAGCAGCCAGCAAACTAGCGGGAGGGCGGATACGCAGTATTTT.

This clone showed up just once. Here the CDR3 DNA reads TGCGCCAGCAGCCTTAAACCCCTCCACTTT. Translating it yields CASSLKPLHF. V usage is TRBV23-1 and J usage is TRBJ1-6; D remains ambiguous. TRBV23-1 is assigned to the ORF class and has an uncertain function. CDR3 length: 10 residues. V lost 6 bases to trimming and J lost 12 bases, with 6 bases between them.

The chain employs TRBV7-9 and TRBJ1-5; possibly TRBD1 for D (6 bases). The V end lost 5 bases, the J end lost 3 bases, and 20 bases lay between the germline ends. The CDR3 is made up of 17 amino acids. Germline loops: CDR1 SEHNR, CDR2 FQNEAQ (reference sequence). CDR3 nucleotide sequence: TGTGCCAGCAGCCGCTTCGTGGGCAGGGGCTTCAATCAGCCCCAGCATTTT. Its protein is CASSRFVGRGFNQPQHF.

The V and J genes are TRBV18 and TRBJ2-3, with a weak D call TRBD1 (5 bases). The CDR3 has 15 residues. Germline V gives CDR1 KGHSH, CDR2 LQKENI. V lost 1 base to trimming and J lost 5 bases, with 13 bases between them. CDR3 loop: CASSPQRQGGDTQYF. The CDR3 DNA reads TGTGCCAGCTCACCACAAAGGCAGGGCGGAGATACGCAGTATTTT.

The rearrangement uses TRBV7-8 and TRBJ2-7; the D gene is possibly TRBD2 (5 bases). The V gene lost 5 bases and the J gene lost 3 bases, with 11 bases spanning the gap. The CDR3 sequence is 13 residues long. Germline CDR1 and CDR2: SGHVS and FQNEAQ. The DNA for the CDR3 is TGTGCCAGCAGCCTCCGGACTGACTACGAGCAGTACTTC. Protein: CASSLRTDYEQYF.

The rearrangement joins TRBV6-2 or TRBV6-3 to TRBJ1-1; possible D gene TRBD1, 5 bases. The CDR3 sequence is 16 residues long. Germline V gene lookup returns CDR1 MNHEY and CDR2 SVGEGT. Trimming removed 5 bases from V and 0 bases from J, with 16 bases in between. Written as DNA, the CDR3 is TGTGCCAGCAGTCCCCCCCCGGGACTCATGAACACTGAAGCTTTCTTT. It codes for CASSPPPGLMNTEAFF.

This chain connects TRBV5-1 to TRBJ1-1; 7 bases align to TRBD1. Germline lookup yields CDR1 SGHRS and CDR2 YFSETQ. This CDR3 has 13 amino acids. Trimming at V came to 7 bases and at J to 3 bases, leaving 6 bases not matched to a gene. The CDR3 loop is CASDRDGDTEAFF. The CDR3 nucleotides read TGCGCCAGCGACAGGGACGGGGACACTGAAGCTTTCTTT.

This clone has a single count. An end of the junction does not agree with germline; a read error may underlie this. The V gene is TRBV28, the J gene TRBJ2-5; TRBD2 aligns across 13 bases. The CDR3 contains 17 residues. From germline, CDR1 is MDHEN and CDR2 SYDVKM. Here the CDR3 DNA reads TGTGCCGGCAGTCCGTGGACTAGCGGGAGTCAGGGAGAGACCCAGTACTTC. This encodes CAGSPWTSGSQGETQYF.

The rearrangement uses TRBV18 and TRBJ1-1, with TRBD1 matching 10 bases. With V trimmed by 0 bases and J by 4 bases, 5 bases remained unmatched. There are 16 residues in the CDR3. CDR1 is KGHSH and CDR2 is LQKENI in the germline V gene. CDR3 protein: CASSPPRTGGITEAFF. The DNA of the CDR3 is TGTGCCAGCTCACCACCAAGGACAGGGGGGATCACTGAAGCTTTCTTT.

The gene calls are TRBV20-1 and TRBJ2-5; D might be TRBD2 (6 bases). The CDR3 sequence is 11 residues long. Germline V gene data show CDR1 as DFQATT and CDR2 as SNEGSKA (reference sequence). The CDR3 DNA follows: TGCAGGGTGGGACTCCAAGAGACCCAGTACTTC. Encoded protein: CRVGLQETQYF.

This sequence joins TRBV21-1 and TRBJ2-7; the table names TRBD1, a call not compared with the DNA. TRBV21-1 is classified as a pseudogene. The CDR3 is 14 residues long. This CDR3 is CASSTHRASYEQYF. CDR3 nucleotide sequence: TGTGCCAGCAGCACACACAGGGCCTCCTACGAGCAGTACTTC.

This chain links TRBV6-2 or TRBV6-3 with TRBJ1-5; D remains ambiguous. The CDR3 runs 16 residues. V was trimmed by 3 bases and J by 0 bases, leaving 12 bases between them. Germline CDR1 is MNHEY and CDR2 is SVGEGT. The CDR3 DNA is TGTGCCAGCAGTTATATTTCCGGGAATAGCAATCAGCCCCAGCATTTT. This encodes CASSYISGNSNQPQHF.

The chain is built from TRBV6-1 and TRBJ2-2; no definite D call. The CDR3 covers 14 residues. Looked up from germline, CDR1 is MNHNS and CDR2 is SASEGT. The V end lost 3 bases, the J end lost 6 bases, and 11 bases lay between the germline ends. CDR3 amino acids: CASSDGLVAGELFF. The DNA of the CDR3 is TGTGCCAGCAGTGACGGTCTAGTCGCCGGGGAGCTGTTTTTT.

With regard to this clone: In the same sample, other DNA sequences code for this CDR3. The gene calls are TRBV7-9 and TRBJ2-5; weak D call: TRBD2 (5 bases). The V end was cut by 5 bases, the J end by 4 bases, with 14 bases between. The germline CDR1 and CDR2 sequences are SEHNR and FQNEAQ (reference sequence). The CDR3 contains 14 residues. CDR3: CASSPGLAGETQYF. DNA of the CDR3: TGTGCCAGCAGCCCCGGACTCGCGGGAGAGACCCAGTACTTC.

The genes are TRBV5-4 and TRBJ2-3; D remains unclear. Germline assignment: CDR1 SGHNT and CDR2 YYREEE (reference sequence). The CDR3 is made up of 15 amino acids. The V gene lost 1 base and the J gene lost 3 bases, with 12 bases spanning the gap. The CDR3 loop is CASSLKTRMTDTQYF. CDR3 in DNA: TGTGCCAGCAGCTTGAAGACGCGGATGACAGATACGCAGTATTTT. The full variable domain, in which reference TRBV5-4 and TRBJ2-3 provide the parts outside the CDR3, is ETGVTQSPTHLIKTRGQQVTLRCSSQSGHNTVSWYQQALGQGPQFIFQYYREEENGRGNFPPRFSGLQFPNYSSELNVNALELDDSALYLCASSLKTRMTDTQYFGPGTRLTVL.